What follows describes a single T cell receptor beta chain. Method: immunoSEQ multiplex PCR; TCRdb's copy keeps in-frame clones and lacks some. The table shows about 130,000 clones, with about nine tenths occurring only once. This specimen comes from a study of control samples from healthy donors and cancer patients. The germline V gene has CDR1 SQVTM and CDR2 ANQGSEA. This CDR3 has 13 residues. V was pared by 6 bases and J by 0 bases, with 4 bases of the junction left unmatched. The J gene is TRBJ1-1, the V gene TRBV29-1; TRBD1 aligns across 7 bases. The sample comprised blood. The clonotype was recovered from a man between 18 and 29 years old in good health. The CDR3 region has the DNA TGCAGCGTGGGACAGACAATGAACACTGAAGCTTTCTTT. Translated, it gives CSVGQTMNTEAFF.